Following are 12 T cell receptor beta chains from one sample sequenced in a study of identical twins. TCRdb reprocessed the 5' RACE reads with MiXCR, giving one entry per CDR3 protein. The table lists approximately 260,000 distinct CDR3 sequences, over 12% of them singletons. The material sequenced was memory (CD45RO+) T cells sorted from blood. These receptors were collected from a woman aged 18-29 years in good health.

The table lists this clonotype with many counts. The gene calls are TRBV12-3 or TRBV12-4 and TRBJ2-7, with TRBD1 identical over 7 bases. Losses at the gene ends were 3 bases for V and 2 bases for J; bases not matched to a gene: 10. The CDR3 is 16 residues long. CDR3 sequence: CASSLIGDSYPYEQYF. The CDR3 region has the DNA TGTGCCAGCAGTTTGATAGGGGACAGCTATCCCTACGAGCAGTACTTC.

The CDR3 region has the DNA TGTGCCAGCAGCTTAGTCCCGACTAGTGCTGAGCAGTTCTTC. As protein: CASSLVPTSAEQFF. The chain recombines TRBV7-2 with TRBJ2-1, with D tentatively TRBD2 (6 bases). V gave up 1 base and J gave up 9 bases, with 13 bases separating them. CDR1 is SGHTA and CDR2 is FQGNSA in the germline V gene. The CDR3 spans 14 residues.

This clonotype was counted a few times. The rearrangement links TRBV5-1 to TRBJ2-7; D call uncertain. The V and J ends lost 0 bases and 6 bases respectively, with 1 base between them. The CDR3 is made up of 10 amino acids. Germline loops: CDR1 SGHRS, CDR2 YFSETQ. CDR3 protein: CASSLAEQYF. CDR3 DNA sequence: TGCGCCAGCAGCTTGGCCGAGCAGTACTTC.

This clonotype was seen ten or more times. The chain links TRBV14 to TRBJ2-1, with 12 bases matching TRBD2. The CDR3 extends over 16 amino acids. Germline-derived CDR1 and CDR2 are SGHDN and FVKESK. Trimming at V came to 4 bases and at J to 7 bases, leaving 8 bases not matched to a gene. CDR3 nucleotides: TGTGCCAGCAGCCCTCTGACTAGCGGGGGATTAAATGAGCAGTTCTTC. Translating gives CASSPLTSGGLNEQFF.

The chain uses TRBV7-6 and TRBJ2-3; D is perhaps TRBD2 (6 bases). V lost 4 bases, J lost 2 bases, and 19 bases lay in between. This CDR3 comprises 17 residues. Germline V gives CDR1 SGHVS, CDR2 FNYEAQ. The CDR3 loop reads CASSSGTPTPATDTQYF. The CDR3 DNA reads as TGTGCCAGCAGCTCTGGGACTCCTACGCCAGCCACAGATACGCAGTATTTT.

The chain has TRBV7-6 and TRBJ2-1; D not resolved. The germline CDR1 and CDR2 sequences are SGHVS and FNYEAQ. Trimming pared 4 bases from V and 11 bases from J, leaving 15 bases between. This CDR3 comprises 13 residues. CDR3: CASSSRGYYQQFF. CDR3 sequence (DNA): TGTGCCAGCAGCTCCCGAGGCTACTACCAGCAGTTCTTC.

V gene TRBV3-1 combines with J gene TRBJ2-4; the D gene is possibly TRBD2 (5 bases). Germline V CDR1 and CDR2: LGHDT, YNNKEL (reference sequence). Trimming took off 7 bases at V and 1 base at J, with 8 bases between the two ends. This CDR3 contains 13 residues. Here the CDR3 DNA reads TGTGCCAGCACCGAGCGGGCCAAAAACATTCAGTACTTC. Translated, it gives CASTERAKNIQYF.

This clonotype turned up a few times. CDR3 nucleotides: TGCGCCAGCAGCTTAGGCACTAGCGAATTTCAGTACTTC. Protein product: CASSLGTSEFQYF. V is TRBV5-1 and J is TRBJ2-7; TRBD2 agrees at 7 bases. Germline V gene lookup returns CDR1 SGHRS and CDR2 YFSETQ. There are 13 residues in the CDR3. Trimming took 2 bases from V and 10 from J; bases not matched to a gene: 9.

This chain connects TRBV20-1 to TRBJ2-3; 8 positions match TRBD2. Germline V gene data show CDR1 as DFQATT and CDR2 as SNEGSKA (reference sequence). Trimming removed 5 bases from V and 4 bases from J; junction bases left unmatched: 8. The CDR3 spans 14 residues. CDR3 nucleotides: TGCAGTGCTCCTCAGCGGGGGAGGGCAGATACGCAGTATTTT. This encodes CSAPQRGRADTQYF.

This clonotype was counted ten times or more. The CDR3 DNA follows: TGTGCCAGCAGTGTGGGGACCACCTACGAGCAGTACTTC. It specifies CASSVGTTYEQYF. The rearrangement joins TRBV12-3 or TRBV12-4 to TRBJ2-7; D tentatively reads TRBD1 or TRBD2 (5 bases each). The CDR3 spans 13 residues. Trimming shortened V by 5 bases and J by 2 bases, and 10 bases separated the two germline ends.

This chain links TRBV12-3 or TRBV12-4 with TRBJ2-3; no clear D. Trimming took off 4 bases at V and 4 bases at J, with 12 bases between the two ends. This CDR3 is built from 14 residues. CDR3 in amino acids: CASSSWVLPDTQYF. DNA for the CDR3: TGTGCCAGCAGTTCTTGGGTTCTCCCAGATACGCAGTATTTT.

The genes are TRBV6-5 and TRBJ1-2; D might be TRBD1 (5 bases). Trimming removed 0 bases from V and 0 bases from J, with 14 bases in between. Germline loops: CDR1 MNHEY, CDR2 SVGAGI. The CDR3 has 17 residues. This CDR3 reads CASSYSTQGSSNYGYTF. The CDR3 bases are TGTGCCAGCAGTTACTCGACCCAGGGCTCGTCTAACTATGGCTACACCTTC.